Shown below are 20 T cell receptor beta chains from a single sample sequenced in a study of blood T cell repertoires in COVID-19. The protocol was immunoSEQ multiplex PCR, while the TCRdb copy is restricted to in-frame clones and leaves out a portion. This sample has roughly 80,000 clones; about 90% occur once, and the top ten carry about a sixth. Input material: peripheral blood. These receptors were collected from a man older than 75 in a cohort sampled during active COVID-19.

The V gene is TRBV5-5, the J gene TRBJ1-2; perhaps TRBD1 as D (6 bases). Trimming removed 1 base at V and 3 bases at J, with 7 bases between. The CDR3 has 13 residues. CDR1 is SGHKS, CDR2 YYEKEE, per germline (reference sequence). The CDR3 DNA reads as TGTGCCAGCAGCTTGCAGGGGCACTATGGCTACACCTTC. Translated: CASSLQGHYGYTF.

The CDR3 sequence is CASSAGTGYTDTQYF. The DNA of the CDR3 is TGTGCCAGCAGCGCCGGGACAGGGTACACAGATACGCAGTATTTT. The chain has TRBV9 and TRBJ2-3, with 9 bases matching TRBD1. With V trimmed by 3 bases and J by 2 bases, 4 bases remained unmatched. The CDR3 totals 15 residues. Germline V gives CDR1 SGDLS, CDR2 YYNGEE. The full variable domain, in which reference TRBV9 and TRBJ2-3 provide the parts outside the CDR3, is DSGVTQTPKHLITATGQRVTLRCSPRSGDLSVYWYQQSLDQGLQFLIQYYNGEERAKGNILERFSAQQFPDLHSELNLSSLELGDSALYFCASSAGTGYTDTQYFGPGTRLTVL.

Worth noting for this clone: This CDR3 is also generated by other DNA sequences in the sample. The chain recombines TRBV7-2 with TRBJ1-5; a weak D match, TRBD1 (6 bases). With 4 bases removed from V and 4 bases from J, the gap between germline ends came to 8 bases. This CDR3 is 13 amino acids long. CDR1 is SGHTA, CDR2 FQGNSA, per germline. The CDR3 is CASSSQGNQPQHF. CDR3 nucleotide sequence: TGTGCCAGCAGCTCCCAGGGGAATCAGCCCCAGCATTTT.

This chain connects TRBV6-1 to TRBJ1-1; TRBD1 aligns across 9 bases. The CDR3 runs to 15 residues. The V segment lost 1 base and the J segment 4 bases; nucleotides outside the gene matches: 4. Germline V gene sequence: CDR1 MNHNS, CDR2 SASEGT. CDR3 in DNA: TGTGCCAGCAGTGAAGACAGGGGGCCGGGCACTGAAGCTTTCTTT. This encodes CASSEDRGPGTEAFF.

The chain joins TRBV19 to TRBJ1-4; TRBD1 matches 9 bases. Germline V gives CDR1 LNHDA, CDR2 SQIVND (reference sequence). The V gene end was trimmed by 7 bases and the J gene end by 6 bases; junction bases not matched to a gene: 9. The CDR3 runs 15 residues. CDR3: CASKEQGAIYEKLFF. The CDR3 region has the DNA TGTGCCAGTAAAGAACAGGGGGCAATTTATGAAAAACTGTTTTTT.

V and J are TRBV5-1 and TRBJ2-3; TRBD1 aligns across 9 bases. There are 15 residues in the CDR3. After removal of 0 bases from V and 4 bases from J, the junction contained 3 bases not matched to a gene. The V gene's germline CDR1 is SGHRS and CDR2 YFSETQ. CDR3 DNA: TGCGCCAGCAGCTTGGGACAGGGGGTCCCAGATACGCAGTATTTT. This sequence encodes CASSLGQGVPDTQYF.

The chain joins TRBV5-6 to TRBJ1-5; 9 bases fit TRBD1. Germline V CDR1 and CDR2: SGHDT, YYEEEE. The V gene end was trimmed by 4 bases and the J gene end by 1 base; junction bases not matched to a gene: 6. This CDR3 is built from 16 residues. The CDR3: CASSRGGQGSNQPQHF. CDR3 DNA: TGTGCCAGCAGCCGGGGGGGACAGGGAAGCAATCAGCCCCAGCATTTT.

V gene TRBV18 combines with J gene TRBJ2-1; 9 nucleotides match TRBD2. V gave up 4 bases and J gave up 2 bases; unmatched junction bases: 9. This CDR3 has 17 residues. Germline CDR1 and CDR2: KGHSH and LQKENI. The CDR3 sequence is CASSLFTGTSPYNEQFF. DNA of the CDR3: TGTGCCAGCTCACTTTTCACCGGGACTAGCCCCTACAATGAGCAGTTCTTC.

The rearrangement uses TRBV6-5 and TRBJ2-2, with 8 bases aligning to TRBD1. Trimming took 7 bases from V and 5 from J; bases not matched to a gene: 6. Germline assignment: CDR1 MNHEY and CDR2 SVGAGI. This CDR3 spans 14 amino acids. CDR3: CASIETGETGELFF. The CDR3 DNA sequence: TGTGCCAGCATCGAGACAGGGGAAACCGGGGAGCTGTTTTTT.

This sequence joins TRBV6-5 and TRBJ1-2, with D uncertain. This CDR3 is 13 amino acids long. The germline V gene has CDR1 MNHEY and CDR2 SVGAGI. Trimming pared 7 bases from V and 2 bases from J, leaving 11 bases between. The CDR3 nucleotides are TGTGCCAGCACGAGTCAGGCGAACTATGGCTACACCTTC. As protein: CASTSQANYGYTF.

The chain employs TRBV13 and TRBJ2-2; 11 bases match TRBD1. CDR1 and CDR2 from the germline V gene are PRHDT and FYEKMQ (reference sequence). The V gene end was trimmed by 6 bases and the J gene end by 4 bases; junction bases not matched to a gene: 1. CDR3 length equals 14 residues. This chain's CDR3 is CASRGQGGTGELFF. CDR3 sequence (DNA): TGTGCCAGCAGGGGACAGGGGGGCACCGGGGAGCTGTTTTTT.

This chain joins TRBV24-1 and TRBJ2-2; 12 positions match TRBD2. V dropped 9 bases and J dropped 4; count of bases not matched to a gene: 8. The CDR3 extends over 16 amino acids. The germline gives CDR1 KGHDR, CDR2 SFDVKD. CDR3 coding DNA: TGTGCCACCCTGAACCCGACTAGCGGGGGCACCGGGGAGCTGTTTTTT. Its translation: CATLNPTSGGTGELFF.

The CDR3 DNA reads as TGTGCCAGCAGCTCGACTAGCGGGGCGACAGATACGCAGTATTTT. Protein sequence: CASSSTSGATDTQYF. V usage is TRBV11-2 and J usage is TRBJ2-3; 11 bases map to TRBD2. Germline lookup yields CDR1 SGHAT and CDR2 FQNNGV. Trimming cost V 4 bases and J 3 bases; bases outside gene matches: 3. The CDR3 length is 15 residues.

The chain combines TRBV5-4 with TRBJ2-7; D might be TRBD2 (6 bases). From germline, CDR1 is SGHNT and CDR2 YYREEE (reference sequence). V lost 4 bases and J 0 bases, leaving 8 bases between the germline ends. The CDR3 totals 13 residues. The CDR3 coding sequence is TGTGCCAGCAGCCCGGGAGTCTCCTACGAGCAGTACGTC. The encoded protein is CASSPGVSYEQYV.

The chain couples TRBV12-3 or TRBV12-4 to TRBJ1-1, with a tentative D call TRBD1 (5 bases). The CDR3 consists of 13 residues. The germline V and J ends were trimmed by 6 bases and 7 bases, with 15 bases remaining between them. For the CDR3, the DNA is TGTGCCAGCAGAGACAGCTTGTCTGTTGAAGCTTTCTTT. It translates to CASRDSLSVEAFF.

The chain recombines TRBV6-2 or TRBV6-3 with TRBJ1-1, with TRBD1 matching over 7 bases. The CDR3 is made up of 13 amino acids. From germline, CDR1 is MNHEY and CDR2 SVGEGT. V shed 4 bases, J shed 7 bases, and the junction held 6 bases outside the gene matches. Written as DNA, the CDR3 is TGTGCCAGCAGTTCCGGCAGGGGGTTTGAAGCTTTCTTT. As protein: CASSSGRGFEAFF.

This chain uses TRBV7-8 with TRBJ1-1, with D tentatively TRBD1 (5 bases). V lost 5 bases and J 7 bases, leaving 14 bases between the germline ends. The CDR3 is 13 amino acids. Germline V gives CDR1 SGHVS, CDR2 FQNEAQ. CDR3 sequence: CASSTSRGGEAFF. DNA of the CDR3: TGTGCCAGCAGCACATCGCGGGGGGGTGAAGCTTTCTTT.

This clone showed up just a few times. This rearrangement joins TRBV27 to TRBJ1-5, with TRBD1 matching over 12 bases. The junction had 2 bases not matched to a gene; V was cut back by 5 bases and J by 6 bases. CDR3 length: 14 amino acids. Germline V CDR1 and CDR2: MNHEY, SMNVEV (reference sequence). The chain's CDR3 is CASSPGQGAQPQHF. In DNA form, the CDR3 reads TGTGCCAGCAGTCCGGGACAGGGGGCTCAGCCCCAGCATTTT.

The chain carries TRBV7-8 and TRBJ1-2; TRBD1 matches at 9 bases. Germline CDR1 is SGHVS and CDR2 is FQNEAQ. With 3 bases clipped from V and 6 bases from J, the junction kept 5 bases outside the gene matches. This CDR3 region has 14 residues. The DNA for the CDR3 is TGTGCCAGCAGCTTTGGTACAGGGGGCCATGGCTACACCTTC. Its protein product is CASSFGTGGHGYTF.

The rearrangement uses TRBV2 and TRBJ2-1; D perhaps matches TRBD2 (6 bases). The CDR3 runs to 12 residues. The germline V gene has CDR1 SNHLY and CDR2 FYNNEI. Trimming pared 4 bases from V and 11 bases from J, leaving 12 bases between. CDR3 sequence (DNA): TGTGCCAGCAGTGGCCGGGACTCGAAGCAGTTCTTC. It encodes CASSGRDSKQFF.